A selection of T cell receptor beta chains follows, all from one sample in a study of low-dose radiotherapy and immunotherapy resistance in tumors. TCRdb re-called the reads with MiXCR, one entry per CDR3 protein. Here the sample spans 30,000 to 40,000 distinct CDR3 sequences, under 25% being singletons. This sample comprised PBMCs, obtained after low-dose radiotherapy plus immunotherapy. These receptors were obtained from a female donor with ovarian cancer. Each CDR3 is given with its conserved first and last residue. D genes are given only for firm matches. Size is stated for part of the rows, as once, few or many counts, or as a class when the clone is expanded.

D gene	J gene	V gene	clone size	CDR3 DNA	CDR3 protein
TRBD2	TRBJ2-5	TRBV7-9	many	TGTGCCAGCAGCTTGGGAGTCGGGGGGGCGTACCAAGAGACCCAGTACTTC	CASSLGVGGAYQETQYF
NA	TRBJ2-1	TRBV3-1	many	TGTGCCAGCAGCCAAGACGGCCAGGTCTACAATGAGCAGTTCTTC	CASSQDGQVYNEQFF
NA	TRBJ1-1	TRBV19	many	TGTGCCAGTATTAACGAGGGAGTGAGCACTGAAGCTTTCTTT	CASINEGVSTEAFF
TRBD2	TRBJ2-5	TRBV28	many	TGTGCCAGCAGTTTGGGGACTAGCGGAGGTACTCAAGAGACCCAGTACTTC	CASSLGTSGGTQETQYF
NA	TRBJ1-2	TRBV30	many	TGTGCCTGGAGCCTTTCATCGGGGCCGAGGGGGAATGGCTACACCTTC	CAWSLSSGPRGNGYTF
TRBD1	TRBJ1-1	TRBV4-2	many	TGTGCCAGCAGCCAAGAGGACAGGCCGAACACTGAAGCTTTCTTT	CASSQEDRPNTEAFF
TRBD1	TRBJ1-6	TRBV29-1	many	TGCAGCGTCCGAGAGGGGACAGAGAATTCACCCCTCCACTTT	CSVREGTENSPLHF
NA	TRBJ1-2	TRBV12-3/TRBV12-4	many	TGTGCCAGCAGTTCGGGGAGCGGGGGCTACACCTTC	CASSSGSGGYTF
NA	TRBJ2-2	TRBV15	NA	TGTGCCACCAGCAGGACTATCGCGAACACCGGGGAGCTGTTTTTT	CATSRTIANTGELFF
TRBD1	TRBJ2-7	TRBV7-2	NA	TGTGCCAGCAGCTTGGGACAGTACTACGAGCAGTACTTC	CASSLGQYYEQYF
NA	TRBJ1-1	TRBV6-5	NA	TGTGCCAGCAGTTACCGCTTACTACGGAACGAAGCTTTCTTT	CASSYRLLRNEAFF
TRBD2	TRBJ2-5	TRBV24-1	NA	TGTGCCACCAGTGATTCCGGGACTAGCGGAGAAGAGACCCAGTACTTC	CATSDSGTSGEETQYF
TRBD2	TRBJ2-1	TRBV3-1	many	TGTGCCAGCAGACGTGGGGAGGGCCATGAGCAGTTCTTC	CASRRGEGHEQFF
TRBD2	TRBJ2-1	TRBV20-1	many	TGCAGTGCTAACGATGCTAGCGGGGCTAACTACAATGAGCAGTTCTTC	CSANDASGANYNEQFF
NA	TRBJ2-1	TRBV10-3	medium-sized	TGTGCCATCAGGGTTGACTCCTACAATGAGCAGTTCTTC	CAIRVDSYNEQFF
TRBD1	TRBJ2-2	TRBV6-8	NA	TGTGCCAGCAGGATGACAGGGACGGCCGGGGAGCTGTTTTTT	CASRMTGTAGELFF
NA	TRBJ2-1	TRBV6-2/TRBV6-3	many	TGTGCCAGCAGTTACATGGGGCAGAGCTACAATGAGCAGTTCTTC	CASSYMGQSYNEQFF
NA	TRBJ2-1	TRBV5-5	medium-sized	TGTGCCAGCAGCTCCCTCATGAGCGGCAATGAGCAGTTCTTC	CASSSLMSGNEQFF
TRBD1	TRBJ2-7	TRBV4-3	few	TGCGCCAGCAGCCCGGGGACAGGGGCTCGGTACGAGCAGTACTTC	CASSPGTGARYEQYF
NA	TRBJ2-1	TRBV5-1	many	TGCGCCAGCAGTCGGACTAATTCCTACAATGAGCAGTTCTTC	CASSRTNSYNEQFF
NA	TRBJ2-3	TRBV28	many	TGTGCCAGCAGTTTGGACCAACTCGGGACAGATACGCAGTATTTT	CASSLDQLGTDTQYF
NA	TRBJ1-1	TRBV19	NA	TGTGCCAGTAGTATCGCCCTTAAGACTGAAGCTTTCTTT	CASSIALKTEAFF
NA	TRBJ2-7	TRBV5-1	many	TGCGCCAGCAGTGACAGCTACGAGCAGTACTTC	CASSDSYEQYF
NA	TRBJ2-3	TRBV12-3/TRBV12-4	many	TGTGCCAGCAGTCTCCCTGGGGGGCCGGGGAGGGATACGCAGTATTTT	CASSLPGGPGRDTQYF
NA	TRBJ2-3	TRBV19	many	TGTGCCAGTAGTGACCTGAGTTTCGGCACAGATACGCAGTATTTT	CASSDLSFGTDTQYF
TRBD1	TRBJ1-3	TRBV6-5	NA	TGTGCCAGCAGTGAGCAACTAGTCCCGGGACAGGGCTCTGGAAACACCATATATTTT	CASSEQLVPGQGSGNTIYF
NA	TRBJ2-7	TRBV5-8	medium-sized	TGTGCCAGCAGCTTAGGGGGACCATCATCCCCCTACGAGCAGTACTTC	CASSLGGPSSPYEQYF
TRBD2	TRBJ2-2	TRBV12-3/TRBV12-4	many	TGTGCCAGCACGGGGACTAGCGGCACCGGGGAGCTGTTTTTT	CASTGTSGTGELFF
NA	TRBJ2-1	TRBV25-1	few	TGTGCCAGCAGTTCCCCAACAGGTTTCAATGAGCAGTTCTTC	CASSSPTGFNEQFF
TRBD2	TRBJ2-3	TRBV27	NA	TGTGCCAGCAGTTTTATTCCCCTAGGGACTAGCAACGGGGATACGCAGTATTTT	CASSFIPLGTSNGDTQYF
TRBD2	TRBJ2-1	TRBV12-3/TRBV12-4	NA	TGTGCCAGCAGTACGGGACTAGAACGTGAGCAGTTCTTC	CASSTGLEREQFF
NA	TRBJ1-4	TRBV6-5	NA	TGTGCCAGCAGTTACTCGTCGTCGGCCAAAAAACTTTTGTTTTTT	CASSYSSSAKKLLFF
NA	TRBJ2-6	TRBV5-1	many	TGCGCCAGCAGCGCCGGTACGATCTCTGGGGCCAACGTCCTGACTTTC	CASSAGTISGANVLTF
NA	TRBJ1-3	TRBV7-9	many	TGTGCCAGCAGCCGGAGTGGAGGGACTGGAAACACCATATATTTT	CASSRSGGTGNTIYF
NA	TRBJ1-1	TRBV5-1	many	TGCGCCAGCGGGGGGAACACTGAAGCTTTCTTT	CASGGNTEAFF
TRBD1	TRBJ2-5	TRBV3-1	many	TGTGCCAGCAGCCGTCAGGGACAGGGTTCGGGAGAGACCCAGTACTTC	CASSRQGQGSGETQYF
TRBD2	TRBJ2-5	TRBV5-1	few	TGCGCCAGCAGCTTGCTACTAGCGGGGGAAGAGACCCAGTACTTC	CASSLLLAGEETQYF
TRBD2	TRBJ2-7	TRBV4-1	many	TGCGCCAGCAGCCAGTCTAGCGGGAGCTCCTACGAGCAGTACTTC	CASSQSSGSSYEQYF
NA	TRBJ1-1	TRBV3-1	many	TGTGCCAGCAGCCAAGAATACCAAGGGGCGAACACTGAAGCTTTCTTT	CASSQEYQGANTEAFF
TRBD2	TRBJ2-1	TRBV29-1	many	TGCAGTGACCGCCCTGCGGGGGGCAATGAGCAGTTCTTC	CSDRPAGGNEQFF
NA	TRBJ1-3	TRBV5-1	NA	TGCGCCAGCAGTTCCCAACCCGGGGTCTCTGGAAACACCATATATTTT	CASSSQPGVSGNTIYF
TRBD1	TRBJ2-7	TRBV30	many	TGTGCCTTGTTGAGACAGGGGAGCTCCTACGAGCAGTACTTC	CALLRQGSSYEQYF
NA	TRBJ1-4	TRBV29-1	many	TGCAGCGCGGACGGAAATAATGAAAAACTGTTTTTT	CSADGNNEKLFF
TRBD1	TRBJ1-1	TRBV2	NA	TGTGCCAGCAGAGGACAGGGCGTCACTGAAGCTTTCTTT	CASRGQGVTEAFF
NA	TRBJ1-5	TRBV6-1	many	TGTGCCAGCAGTTTTGCCTGGGATCAGCCCCAGCATTTT	CASSFAWDQPQHF
NA	TRBJ2-7	TRBV4-2	NA	TGTGCCAGCAGCCAAGATGACCCCGAAATCGACGAGCAGTACTTC	CASSQDDPEIDEQYF
NA	TRBJ2-2	TRBV6-8	NA	TGTGCCAGCAGTTACTCCCACCCAGGCACCGGGGAGCTGTTTTTT	CASSYSHPGTGELFF
NA	TRBJ1-3	TRBV20-1	NA	TGCAGTGCTAGACTGACGGCAGGAAACACCATATATTTT	CSARLTAGNTIYF
TRBD2	TRBJ2-1	TRBV12-3/TRBV12-4	many	TGTGCCAGCAGTTTAACTAGCGGGAGGGTTAATGAGCAGTTCTTC	CASSLTSGRVNEQFF
NA	TRBJ2-1	TRBV28	many	TGTGCCAGCAGCCAACATAACAACTACAATGAGCAGTTCTTC	CASSQHNNYNEQFF
TRBD1	TRBJ2-3	TRBV9	many	TGTGCCAGCAGCTCCGGGACAGACTCTTCGCAGTATTTT	CASSSGTDSSQYF